This TCR beta chain was recovered during a study of blood T cell repertoires in COVID-19. Study-level background: Nucleic acid was either cDNA or gDNA, and it came from T cells, B-cell-depleted T cells, or PBMCs.

Between the trimmed V and J ends, which lost 4 bases and 9 bases, there was a span of 22 bases. Per the germline V gene, CDR1 is SEHNR and CDR2 is FQNEAQ (reference sequence). The CDR3 loop spans 16 amino acids. Sequencing used immunoSEQ multiplex PCR; TCRdb keeps in-frame clones, though not all of them. The sample has around 190,000 clones, 84% seen once. The sequence was collected from a woman in her 30s who had recovered from COVID-19. The chain combines TRBV7-9 with TRBJ2-1; D ambiguous. Material for sequencing was PBMCs or T cells enriched from blood (not recorded which). CDR3 protein: CASSSARVGSGGEQFF. The CDR3 DNA sequence: TGTGCCAGCAGCTCCGCTCGTGTTGGGTCCGGCGGTGAGCAGTTCTTC.